These 5 T cell receptor beta chains came from one sample sequenced in a study of cytotoxic CD8 clonotypes in ibrutinib-treated CLL. Generated by immunoSEQ multiplex PCR, the TCRdb table keeps only in-frame clones and is missing some. This table holds some 150,000 clones, around 82% found once. The sequences come from PBMCs, collected after 36 months of ibrutinib treatment. The source is a human donor with chronic lymphocytic leukemia.

This clone was counted only a few times. The chain employs TRBV11-2 and TRBJ2-1; 7 bases align to TRBD2. CDR1 is SGHAT, CDR2 FQNNGV, per germline. V shed 0 bases, J shed 3 bases, and the junction held 2 bases outside the gene matches. The CDR3 consists of 15 residues. The CDR3 DNA is TGTGCCAGCAGCTTAGATCTAGCGGTCTACAATGAGCAGTTCTTC. Its translation: CASSLDLAVYNEQFF.

This chain links TRBV6-5 with TRBJ1-4; D perhaps matches TRBD1 (5 bases). Trimming removed 1 base from V and 5 bases from J, with 11 bases in between. Germline CDR1 and CDR2: MNHEY and SVGAGI. This CDR3 is built from 15 residues. The CDR3 DNA sequence: TGTGCCAGCAGTTACTTGGGGGGAGAAAATGAAAAACTGTTTTTT. It specifies CASSYLGGENEKLFF.

This chain connects TRBV19 to TRBJ2-7; 9 bases line up with TRBD1. V was clipped by 9 bases and J by 4 bases; unmatched bases: 13. The V gene's germline CDR1 is LNHDA and CDR2 SQIVND (reference sequence). This CDR3 is built from 15 residues. The CDR3 region is CASSNLPGQGYEQYF. The CDR3 DNA sequence: TGTGCCAGCTCTAACCTCCCGGGACAGGGATACGAGCAGTACTTC.

This clone was detected once. This rearrangement joins TRBV5-6 to TRBJ2-3; 9 bases agree with TRBD1. V was clipped by 3 bases and J by 5 bases; unmatched bases: 4. CDR3 size: 14 residues. Germline V CDR1 and CDR2: SGHDT, YYEEEE. DNA of the CDR3: TGTGCCAGCAGCTGGGGGACAGGGTTAGATACGCAGTATTTT. Protein product: CASSWGTGLDTQYF. The full variable domain, its missing parts supplied by reference TRBV5-6 and TRBJ2-3, is DAGVTQSPTHLIKTRGQQVTLRCSPKSGHDTVSWYQQALGQGPQFIFQYYEEEERQRGNFPDRFSGHQFPNYSSELNVNALLLGDSALYLCASSWGTGLDTQYFGPGTRLTVL.

Only a few counts were recorded for this clone. The CDR3 nucleotides are TGTGCCAGCATCGGACAGGCGGGAGGCTACACCTTC. Encoded protein: CASIGQAGGYTF. The genes are TRBV19 and TRBJ1-2; 7 bases align to TRBD1. The ends lost 9 bases at V and 8 bases at J; junction bases unmatched: 9. In germline, CDR1 is LNHDA, CDR2 SQIVND (reference sequence). CDR3 length equals 12 residues. The entire variable domain, with the rest obtained from reference TRBV19 and TRBJ1-2, is as follows: DGGITQSPKYLFRKEGQNVTLSCEQNLNHDAMYWYRQDPGQGLRLIYYSQIVNDFQKGDIAEGYSVSREKKESFPLTVTSAQKNPTAFYLCASIGQAGGYTFGSGTRLTVV.